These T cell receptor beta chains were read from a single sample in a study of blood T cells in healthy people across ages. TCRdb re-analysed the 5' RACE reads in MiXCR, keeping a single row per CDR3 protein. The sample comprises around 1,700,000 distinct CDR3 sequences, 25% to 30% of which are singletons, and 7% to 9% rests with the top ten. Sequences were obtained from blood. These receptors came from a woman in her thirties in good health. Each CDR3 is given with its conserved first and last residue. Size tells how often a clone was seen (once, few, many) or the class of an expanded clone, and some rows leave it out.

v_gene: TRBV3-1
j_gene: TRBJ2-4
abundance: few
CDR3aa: CASSPQRTGAKNIQYF

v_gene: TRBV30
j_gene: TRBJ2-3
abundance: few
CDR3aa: CAWSVRGLTSDTQYF

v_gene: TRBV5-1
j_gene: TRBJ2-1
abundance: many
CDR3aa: CASSLERGPYNEQFF

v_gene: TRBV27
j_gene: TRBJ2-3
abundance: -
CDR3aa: CASRNGQGMSDTQYF

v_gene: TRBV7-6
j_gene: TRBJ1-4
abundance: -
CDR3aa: CASSLMEATNEKLFF

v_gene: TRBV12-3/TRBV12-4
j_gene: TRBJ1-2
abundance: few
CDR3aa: CASSVDSYYGYTF

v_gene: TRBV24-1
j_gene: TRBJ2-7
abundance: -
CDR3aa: CATATSGGAYNEQYF

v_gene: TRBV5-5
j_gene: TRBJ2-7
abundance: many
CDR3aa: CASSNTGGSYEQYF

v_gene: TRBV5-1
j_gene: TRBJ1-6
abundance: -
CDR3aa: CASSLLQGDSPLHF

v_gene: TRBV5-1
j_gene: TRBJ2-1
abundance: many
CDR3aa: CASSLDRGPYNEQFF

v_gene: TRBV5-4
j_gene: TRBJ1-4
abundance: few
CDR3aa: CASSLQGGSNEKLFF

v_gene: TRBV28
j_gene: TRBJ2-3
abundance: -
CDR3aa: CASGVGVTDTQYF

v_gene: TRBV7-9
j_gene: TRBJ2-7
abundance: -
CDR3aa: CASSSSDSYPYEQYF

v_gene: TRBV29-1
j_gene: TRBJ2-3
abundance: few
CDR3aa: CSARGTRPAQYF

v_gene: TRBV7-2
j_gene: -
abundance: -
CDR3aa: CASSNQGLAGTEQYF

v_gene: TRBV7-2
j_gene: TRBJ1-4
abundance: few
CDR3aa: CASSPFGQRKLFF

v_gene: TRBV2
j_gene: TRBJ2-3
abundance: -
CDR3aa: CASSEVAGGKDTQYF

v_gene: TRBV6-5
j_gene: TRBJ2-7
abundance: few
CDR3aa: CASKSGGTGGNEQYF